This T cell receptor beta chain was sequenced for a study of cytomegalovirus exposure and HLA in healthy donors. In this sample, this clone turned up a few times. PCR primers comprised 60 Vbeta and 13 Jbeta primers. The data were produced by immunoSEQ multiplex PCR, yet TCRdb's version contains in-frame clones alone and is incomplete. The repertoire holds approximately 140,000 clones, with 78% as singletons. Nominal health characterized the donors when sampled, though unrecorded immune exposures were likely. Sequences were obtained from PBMCs. The clonotype was recovered from a male donor in good health and CMV-seronegative.

The CDR3 DNA follows: TGTGCCAGCACAACCGGGGAGGTCACTGAAGCTTTCTTT. It translates to CASTTGEVTEAFF. The gene calls are TRBV6-1 and TRBJ1-1; D not resolved. The germline V and J ends were trimmed by 7 bases and 4 bases, with 13 bases remaining between them. Germline lookup yields CDR1 MNHNS and CDR2 SASEGT. This CDR3 has 13 residues.